This T cell receptor (beta chain) was observed in a study of spatial heterogeneity in lung cancer. Study results and caveats: Circulating ubiquitous expanded tumor TCRs were observed more frequently at resection than at follow-up.

In TCRdb, the 5' RACE reads were re-called with MiXCR into one record per CDR3 protein. The table has 50,000 or so distinct CDR3 sequences, less than 9% seen once; the top ten hold roughly an eighth. Documented time point: sample taken at primary tumor resection. Unsorted whole RNA samples from tumor, nontumor lung or frozen PBMC were sequenced. The CDR3 loop spans 16 amino acids. V dropped 0 bases and J dropped 2; count of bases not matched to a gene: 3. Germline V gene lookup returns CDR1 MGHRA and CDR2 YSYEKL. This clonotype was seen a handful of times. Its antigen is as yet unknown. The source was PBMCs, collected at surgery. This chain uses TRBV4-1 with TRBJ2-1, with 8 bases identical to TRBD2. The sequence came from a female donor with early-stage non-small cell lung cancer. DNA of the CDR3: TGCGCCAGCAGCCAAGATGCGGGGGGCGCCTACAATGAGCAGTTCTTC. Protein product: CASSQDAGGAYNEQFF.